The clone carrying this T cell receptor beta chain was recorded a few times. The sample is drawn from a study of blood T cell repertoires in COVID-19. Background on the study: COVID-19 samples collected from the United States, Italy and Spain covered acute and convalescent phases.

Methods used by the authors: Amplified reference gene primers provided the basis for estimating nucleated cell counts. TCRdb's copy holds only in-frame clones and misses some; the assay was immunoSEQ multiplex PCR. That table furnishes V, J and clone size, whereas the DNA furnished D and trimming. The sample yields a few hundred thousand clones, about nine tenths seen once. Seattle's enrolled individuals joined amid active infection and were then monitored longitudinally. Trimming removed 6 bases at V and 3 bases at J, with 9 bases between. The CDR3 has 14 amino acids. The germline V gene has CDR1 MNHEY and CDR2 SVGAGI.

This TCR came from a woman younger than 45 with COVID-19, enrolled during active disease. Sequencing was performed on peripheral blood. The genes are TRBV6-5 and TRBJ1-6; tentative D call: TRBD1 (6 bases). Here the CDR3 reads CASSFRGYNSPLHF. In nucleotides, the CDR3 is TGTGCCAGCAGCTTCAGGGGCTATAATTCACCCCTCCACTTT.